This T cell receptor beta chain was sequenced during a study of OX40 agonist ivuxolimab in advanced cancers. Produced via immunoSEQ multiplex PCR; TCRdb's table is partial and in-frame only. The table records around 100,000 clones, around 90% of them present only once. Germline lookup yields CDR1 SGHNT and CDR2 YENEEA. The V end lost 5 bases, the J end lost 2 bases, and 11 bases lay between the germline ends. This CDR3 spans 14 amino acids. The receptor comes from an adult with an advanced solid tumor such as melanoma, head and neck, liver or kidney cancer. J is TRBJ2-3 and V is TRBV11-3; D tentatively reads TRBD1 or TRBD2 (6 bases each). Specimen: CD4+ or CD8+ T cells sorted from blood, collected in a trial of the OX40 agonist ivuxolimab. CDR3 DNA sequence: TGTGCCAGCAGCCCCCCGGGGGCCACAGATACGCAGTATTTT. This sequence encodes CASSPPGATDTQYF.